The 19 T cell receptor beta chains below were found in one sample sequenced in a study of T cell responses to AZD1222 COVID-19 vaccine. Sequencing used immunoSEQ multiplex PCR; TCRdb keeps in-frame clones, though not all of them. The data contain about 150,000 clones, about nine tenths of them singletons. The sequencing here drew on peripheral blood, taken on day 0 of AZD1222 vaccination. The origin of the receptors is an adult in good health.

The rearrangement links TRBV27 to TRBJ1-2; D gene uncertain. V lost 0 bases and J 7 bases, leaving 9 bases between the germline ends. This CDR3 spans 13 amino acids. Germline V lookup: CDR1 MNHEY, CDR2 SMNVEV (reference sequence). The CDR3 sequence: CASSLSRTVGYTF. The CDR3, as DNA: TGTGCCAGCAGTTTATCCAGGACTGTTGGCTACACCTTC.

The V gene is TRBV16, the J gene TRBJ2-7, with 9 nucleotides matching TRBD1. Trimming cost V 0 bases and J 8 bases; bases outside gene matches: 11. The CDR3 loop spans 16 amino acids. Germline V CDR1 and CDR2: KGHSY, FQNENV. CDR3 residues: CASSQSAGQGIWQQYF. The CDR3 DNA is TGTGCCAGCAGCCAATCGGCGGGACAGGGCATATGGCAGCAGTACTTC.

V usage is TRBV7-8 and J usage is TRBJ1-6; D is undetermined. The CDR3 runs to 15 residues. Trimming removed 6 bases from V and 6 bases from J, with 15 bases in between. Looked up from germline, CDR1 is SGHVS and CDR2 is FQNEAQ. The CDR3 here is CASRKGWAVNSPLHF. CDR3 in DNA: TGTGCCAGCAGGAAGGGTTGGGCAGTTAATTCACCCCTCCACTTT.

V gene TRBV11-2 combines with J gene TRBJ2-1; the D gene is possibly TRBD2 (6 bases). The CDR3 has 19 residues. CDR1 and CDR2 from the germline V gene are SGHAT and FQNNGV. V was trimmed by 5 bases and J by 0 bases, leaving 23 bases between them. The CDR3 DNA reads TGTGCCAGCAGCCTAGGGGTAGGGCGGGATAGTCCCTCCTACAATGAGCAGTTCTTC. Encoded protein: CASSLGVGRDSPSYNEQFF. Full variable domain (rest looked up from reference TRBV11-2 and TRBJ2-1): EAGVAQSPRYKIIEKRQSVAFWCNPISGHATLYWYQQILGQGPKLLIQFQNNGVVDDSQLPKDRFSAERLKGVDSTLKIQPAKLEDSAVYLCASSLGVGRDSPSYNEQFFGPGTRLTVL.

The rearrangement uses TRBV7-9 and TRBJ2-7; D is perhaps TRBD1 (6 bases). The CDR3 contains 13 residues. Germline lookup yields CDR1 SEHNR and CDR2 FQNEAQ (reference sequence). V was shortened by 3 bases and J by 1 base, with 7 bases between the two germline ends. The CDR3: CASSFTGSYEQYF. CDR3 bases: TGTGCCAGCAGCTTCACAGGGTCCTACGAGCAGTACTTC.

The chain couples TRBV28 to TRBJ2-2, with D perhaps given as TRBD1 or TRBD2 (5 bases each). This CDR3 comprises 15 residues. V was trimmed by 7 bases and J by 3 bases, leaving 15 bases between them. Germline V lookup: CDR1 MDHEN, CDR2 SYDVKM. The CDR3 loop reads CASNRGGADTGELFF. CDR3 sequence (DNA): TGTGCCAGCAACCGGGGTGGGGCGGACACCGGGGAGCTGTTTTTT.

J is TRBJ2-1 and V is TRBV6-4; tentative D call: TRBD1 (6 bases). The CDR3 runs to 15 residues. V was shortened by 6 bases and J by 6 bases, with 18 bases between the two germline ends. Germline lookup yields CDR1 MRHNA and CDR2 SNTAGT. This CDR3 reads CASRGGAGKGNEQFF. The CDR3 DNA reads TGTGCCAGCAGAGGGGGAGCTGGAAAAGGCAATGAGCAGTTCTTC.

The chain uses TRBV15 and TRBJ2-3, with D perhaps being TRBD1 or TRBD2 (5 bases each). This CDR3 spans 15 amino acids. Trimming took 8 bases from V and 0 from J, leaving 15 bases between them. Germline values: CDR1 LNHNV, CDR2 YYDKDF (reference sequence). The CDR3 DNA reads TGTGCCACCCGAGGGGTCCTCCTTAGCACAGATACGCAGTATTTT. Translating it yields CATRGVLLSTDTQYF.

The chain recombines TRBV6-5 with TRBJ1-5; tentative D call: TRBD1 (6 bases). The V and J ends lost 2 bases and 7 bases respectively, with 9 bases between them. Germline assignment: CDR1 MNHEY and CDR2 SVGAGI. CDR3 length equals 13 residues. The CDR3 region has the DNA TGTGCCAGCAGTTACGTTAGGGGGCAGCCCCAGCATTTT. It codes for CASSYVRGQPQHF.

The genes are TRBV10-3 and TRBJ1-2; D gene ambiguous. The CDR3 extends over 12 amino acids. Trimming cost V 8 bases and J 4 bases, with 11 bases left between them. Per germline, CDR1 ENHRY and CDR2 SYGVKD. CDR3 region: CAIFTPRYGYTF. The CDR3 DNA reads TGTGCCATCTTCACACCTCGCTATGGCTACACCTTC.

The CDR3 DNA is TGTGCCAGCAGCTTGGGACAGGGAGTCCACCGAGAGACCCAGTACTTC. Translation: CASSLGQGVHRETQYF. This rearrangement joins TRBV11-3 to TRBJ2-5; 9 bases align to TRBD1. The junction had 9 bases not matched to a gene; V was cut back by 3 bases and J by 4 bases. This CDR3 is built from 16 residues. CDR1 and CDR2 from the germline V gene are SGHNT and YENEEA.

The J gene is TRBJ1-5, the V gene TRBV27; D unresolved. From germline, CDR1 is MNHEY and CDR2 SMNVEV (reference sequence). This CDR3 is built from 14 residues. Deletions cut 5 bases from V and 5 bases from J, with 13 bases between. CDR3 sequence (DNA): TGTGCCAGCAGTCCGATCGAGGGTCATCAGCCCCAGCATTTT. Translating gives CASSPIEGHQPQHF.

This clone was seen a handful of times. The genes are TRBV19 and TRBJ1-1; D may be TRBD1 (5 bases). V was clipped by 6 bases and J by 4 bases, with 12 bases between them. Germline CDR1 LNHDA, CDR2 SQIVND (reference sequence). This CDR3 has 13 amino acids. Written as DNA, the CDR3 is TGTGCCAGTAGGGGGCATAGAGGCACTGAAGCTTTCTTT. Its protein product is CASRGHRGTEAFF.

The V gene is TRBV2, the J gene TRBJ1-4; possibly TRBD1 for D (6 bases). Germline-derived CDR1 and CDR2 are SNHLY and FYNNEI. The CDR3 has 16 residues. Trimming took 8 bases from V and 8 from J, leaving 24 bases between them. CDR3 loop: CASVFKLQGTGEKLFF. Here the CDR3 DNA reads TGTGCCAGCGTCTTCAAACTGCAGGGGACCGGGGAAAAACTGTTTTTT.

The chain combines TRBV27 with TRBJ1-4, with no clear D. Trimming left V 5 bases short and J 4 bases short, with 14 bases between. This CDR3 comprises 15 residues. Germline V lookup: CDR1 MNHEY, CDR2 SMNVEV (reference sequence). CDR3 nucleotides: TGTGCCAGCAGTCCTACGGACCTAATTAATGAAAAACTGTTTTTT. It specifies CASSPTDLINEKLFF.

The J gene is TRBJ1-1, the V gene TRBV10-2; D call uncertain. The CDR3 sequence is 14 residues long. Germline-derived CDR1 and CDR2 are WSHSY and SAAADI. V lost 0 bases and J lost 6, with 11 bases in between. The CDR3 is CASSESFSPAEAFF. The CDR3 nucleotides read TGCGCCAGCAGTGAGTCGTTTTCCCCGGCTGAAGCTTTCTTT.

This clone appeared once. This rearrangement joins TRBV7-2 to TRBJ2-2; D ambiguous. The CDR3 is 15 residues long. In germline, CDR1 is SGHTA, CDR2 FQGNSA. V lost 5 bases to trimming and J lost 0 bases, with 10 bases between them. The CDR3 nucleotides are TGTGCCAGCAGCCCTAGGGCCTCGAACACCGGGGAGCTGTTTTTT. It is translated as CASSPRASNTGELFF.

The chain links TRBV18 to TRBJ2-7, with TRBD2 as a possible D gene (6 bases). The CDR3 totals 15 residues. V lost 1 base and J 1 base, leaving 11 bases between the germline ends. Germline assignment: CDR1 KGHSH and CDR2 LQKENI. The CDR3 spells CASSPLRGTSYEQYF. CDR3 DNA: TGTGCCAGCTCACCACTCCGGGGGACTTCCTACGAGCAGTACTTC.

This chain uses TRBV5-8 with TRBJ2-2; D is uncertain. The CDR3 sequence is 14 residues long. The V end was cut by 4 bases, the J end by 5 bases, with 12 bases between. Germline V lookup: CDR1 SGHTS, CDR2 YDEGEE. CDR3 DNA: TGTGCCAGCAGCCCTAGGGAAGTTACCGGGGAGCTGTTTTTT. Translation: CASSPREVTGELFF.